Listed below are T cell receptor beta chains from one sample, sequenced in a study of radiation and T cells in renal cell carcinoma. Data came from immunoSEQ multiplex PCR; TCRdb stores just in-frame clones and leaves some out. The table has about 130,000 clones, roughly 91% seen once. Sequenced here: blood, sampled from a patient whose treatment included radiotherapy and nephrectomy. Receptor source: a woman in her 70s with renal cell carcinoma. Each CDR3 is given with its conserved first and last residue. The D gene is left open where the match is weak. Not all rows give a size; the values are once, few, many and, for expanded clones, a class.

j_call: TRBJ2-1
d_call: TRBD1
clone_size: -
v_call: TRBV19
cdr3_aa: CASSGQGNSYNEQFF
cdr3_nt: TGTGCCAGTAGTGGACAGGGGAACTCCTACAATGAGCAGTTCTTC

j_call: TRBJ1-2
d_call: -
clone_size: -
v_call: TRBV4-3
cdr3_aa: CASSRATGTNYGYTF
cdr3_nt: TGCGCCAGCAGCCGGGCGACAGGTACTAACTATGGCTACACCTTC

j_call: TRBJ2-1
d_call: TRBD2
clone_size: -
v_call: TRBV9
cdr3_aa: CASSGLAGINEQFF
cdr3_nt: TGTGCCAGCAGCGGACTAGCGGGGATCAATGAGCAGTTCTTC

j_call: TRBJ1-5
d_call: -
clone_size: -
v_call: TRBV23-1
cdr3_aa: CASSQRGGQPQHF
cdr3_nt: TGCGCCAGCAGTCAAAGGGGTGGACAGCCCCAGCATTTT

j_call: TRBJ2-1
d_call: TRBD2
clone_size: once
v_call: TRBV29-1
cdr3_aa: CSVLWTSGGGEQFF
cdr3_nt: TGCAGCGTTCTATGGACTAGCGGGGGGGGTGAGCAGTTCTTC

j_call: TRBJ1-1
d_call: TRBD1
clone_size: -
v_call: TRBV2
cdr3_aa: CASSEGRTGGRAFF
cdr3_nt: TGTGCCAGCAGTGAAGGGAGGACAGGCGGTAGGGCTTTCTTT

j_call: TRBJ2-5
d_call: -
clone_size: -
v_call: TRBV6-5
cdr3_aa: CASSYLETQYF
cdr3_nt: TGTGCCAGCAGTTACCTGGAGACCCAGTACTTC

j_call: TRBJ2-1
d_call: TRBD1
clone_size: -
v_call: TRBV14
cdr3_aa: CASSPLDRGYNEQFF
cdr3_nt: TGTGCCAGCAGCCCCCTTGACAGGGGGTACAATGAGCAGTTCTTC

j_call: TRBJ1-3
d_call: -
clone_size: -
v_call: TRBV7-2
cdr3_aa: CASSPQTLAGNTIYF
cdr3_nt: TGTGCCAGCAGCCCCCAAACCTTAGCTGGAAACACCATATATTTT

j_call: TRBJ1-2
d_call: -
clone_size: -
v_call: TRBV7-2
cdr3_aa: CASSLSPGPYGYTF
cdr3_nt: TGTGCCAGCAGCCTATCCCCGGGGCCCTATGGCTACACCTTC

j_call: TRBJ2-7
d_call: TRBD2
clone_size: -
v_call: TRBV5-4
cdr3_aa: CASSLAGGSYEQYF
cdr3_nt: TGTGCCAGCAGTTTAGCGGGGGGCTCCTACGAGCAGTACTTC

j_call: TRBJ1-2
d_call: -
clone_size: few
v_call: TRBV4-2
cdr3_aa: CASSQDRAANYGYTF
cdr3_nt: TGTGCCAGCAGCCAAGATCGGGCAGCTAACTATGGCTACACCTTC

j_call: TRBJ1-2
d_call: -
clone_size: -
v_call: TRBV18
cdr3_aa: CASSLRERGEGGYTF
cdr3_nt: TGTGCCAGCTCACTGCGCGAAAGGGGAGAGGGTGGCTACACCTTC

j_call: TRBJ1-5
d_call: TRBD1
clone_size: -
v_call: TRBV2
cdr3_aa: CASSTRGQGAKQPQHF
cdr3_nt: TGTGCCAGCAGTACCAGAGGACAGGGGGCGAAGCAGCCCCAGCATTTT

j_call: TRBJ1-1
d_call: -
clone_size: few
v_call: TRBV5-1
cdr3_aa: CASSLDGMNTEAFF
cdr3_nt: TGCGCCAGCAGCTTGGACGGGATGAACACTGAAGCTTTCTTT

j_call: TRBJ1-6
d_call: -
clone_size: -
v_call: TRBV30
cdr3_aa: CAWSVQGLPGNSPLHF
cdr3_nt: TGTGCCTGGAGTGTACAGGGTTTGCCCGGAAATTCACCCCTCCACTTT

j_call: TRBJ1-5
d_call: -
clone_size: -
v_call: TRBV30
cdr3_aa: CAWSVGDNQPQHF
cdr3_nt: TGTGCCTGGAGTGTAGGGGACAATCAGCCCCAGCATTTT

j_call: TRBJ1-1
d_call: -
clone_size: -
v_call: TRBV5-1
cdr3_aa: CASSRTKGGGNTEAFF
cdr3_nt: TGCGCCAGCAGCAGGACGAAGGGGGGCGGGAACACTGAAGCTTTCTTT

j_call: TRBJ1-2
d_call: TRBD1
clone_size: -
v_call: TRBV6-4
cdr3_aa: CASSDGQGSGYTF
cdr3_nt: TGTGCCAGCAGTGACGGACAGGGTAGTGGCTACACCTTC

j_call: TRBJ1-5
d_call: -
clone_size: -
v_call: TRBV28
cdr3_aa: CASSLLQGISGNQPQHF
cdr3_nt: TGTGCCAGCAGTTTATTGCAGGGGATCAGCGGCAATCAGCCCCAGCATTTT

j_call: TRBJ2-5
d_call: TRBD2
clone_size: -
v_call: TRBV5-1
cdr3_aa: CASSLALAEETQYF
cdr3_nt: TGCGCCAGCAGCTTGGCGCTAGCGGAAGAGACCCAGTACTTC

j_call: TRBJ2-5
d_call: -
clone_size: -
v_call: TRBV4-2
cdr3_aa: CASSQGDFQETQYF
cdr3_nt: TGTGCCAGCAGCCAAGGGGACTTTCAAGAGACCCAGTACTTC

j_call: TRBJ2-6
d_call: -
clone_size: few
v_call: TRBV19
cdr3_aa: CASSIIGVGANVLTF
cdr3_nt: TGTGCCAGTAGTATAATCGGTGTTGGGGCCAACGTCCTGACTTTC

j_call: TRBJ1-6
d_call: -
clone_size: -
v_call: TRBV7-6
cdr3_aa: CASSLDPPLSSYNSPLHF
cdr3_nt: TGTGCCAGCAGCTTAGACCCTCCCCTTAGCTCCTATAATTCACCCCTCCACTTT

j_call: TRBJ2-5
d_call: -
clone_size: once
v_call: TRBV30
cdr3_aa: CAWSKSQETQYF
cdr3_nt: TGTGCCTGGAGTAAATCGCAAGAGACCCAGTACTTC

j_call: TRBJ1-5
d_call: -
clone_size: -
v_call: TRBV7-2
cdr3_aa: CASSPQGHSNQPQHF
cdr3_nt: TGTGCCAGCAGCCCCCAGGGTCATAGCAATCAGCCCCAGCATTTT

j_call: TRBJ1-1
d_call: -
clone_size: -
v_call: TRBV28
cdr3_aa: CASSTRTQGNTEAFF
cdr3_nt: TGTGCCAGCAGTACAAGGACACAAGGGAACACTGAAGCTTTCTTT

j_call: TRBJ1-3
d_call: -
clone_size: -
v_call: TRBV9
cdr3_aa: CASSVSQDSGNTIYF
cdr3_nt: TGTGCCAGCAGCGTCAGTCAGGACTCTGGAAACACCATATATTTT

j_call: TRBJ2-1
d_call: TRBD1
clone_size: -
v_call: TRBV7-8
cdr3_aa: CASSSRQGTYNEQFF
cdr3_nt: TGTGCCAGCAGCTCTAGACAGGGTACCTACAATGAGCAGTTCTTC